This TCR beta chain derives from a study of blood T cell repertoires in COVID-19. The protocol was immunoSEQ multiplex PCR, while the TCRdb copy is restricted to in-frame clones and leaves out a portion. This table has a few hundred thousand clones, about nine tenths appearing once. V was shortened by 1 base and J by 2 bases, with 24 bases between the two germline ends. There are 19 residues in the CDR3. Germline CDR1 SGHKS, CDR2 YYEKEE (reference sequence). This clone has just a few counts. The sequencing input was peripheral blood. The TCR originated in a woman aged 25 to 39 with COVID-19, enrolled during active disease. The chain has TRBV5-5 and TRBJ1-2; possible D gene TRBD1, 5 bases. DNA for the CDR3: TGTGCCAGCAGCTTGCATCGGTATCGACAGTCCACCATCAACTATGGCTACACCTTC. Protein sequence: CASSLHRYRQSTINYGYTF.